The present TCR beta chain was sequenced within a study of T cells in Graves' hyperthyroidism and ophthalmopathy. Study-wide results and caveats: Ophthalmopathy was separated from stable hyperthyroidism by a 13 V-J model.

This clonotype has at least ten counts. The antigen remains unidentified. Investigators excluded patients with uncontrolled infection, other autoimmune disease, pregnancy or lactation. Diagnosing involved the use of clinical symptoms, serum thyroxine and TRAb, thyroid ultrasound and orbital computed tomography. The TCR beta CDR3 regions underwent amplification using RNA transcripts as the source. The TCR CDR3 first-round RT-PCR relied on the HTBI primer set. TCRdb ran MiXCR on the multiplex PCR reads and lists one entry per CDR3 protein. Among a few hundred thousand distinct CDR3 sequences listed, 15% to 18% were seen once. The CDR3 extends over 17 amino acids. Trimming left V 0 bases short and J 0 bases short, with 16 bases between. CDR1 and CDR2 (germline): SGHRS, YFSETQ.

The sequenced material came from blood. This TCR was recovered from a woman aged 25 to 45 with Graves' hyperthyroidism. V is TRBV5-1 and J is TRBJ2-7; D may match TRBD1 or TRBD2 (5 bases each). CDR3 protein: CASSLGLGDPSSYEQYF. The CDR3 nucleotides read TGCGCCAGCAGCTTGGGCCTCGGGGACCCGAGCTCCTACGAGCAGTACTTC.